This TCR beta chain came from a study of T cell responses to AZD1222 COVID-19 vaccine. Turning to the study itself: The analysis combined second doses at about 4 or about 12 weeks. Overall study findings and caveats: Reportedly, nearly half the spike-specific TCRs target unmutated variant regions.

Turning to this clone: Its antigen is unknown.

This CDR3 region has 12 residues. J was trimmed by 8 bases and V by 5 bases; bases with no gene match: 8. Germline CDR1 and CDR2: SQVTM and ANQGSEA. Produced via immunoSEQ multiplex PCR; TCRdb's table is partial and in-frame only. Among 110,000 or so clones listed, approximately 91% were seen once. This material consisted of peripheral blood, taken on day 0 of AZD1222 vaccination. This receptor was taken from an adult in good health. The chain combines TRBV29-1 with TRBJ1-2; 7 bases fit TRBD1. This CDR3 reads CSVQLTGRGYTF. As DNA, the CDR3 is TGCAGCGTTCAGCTGACAGGGAGAGGCTACACCTTC. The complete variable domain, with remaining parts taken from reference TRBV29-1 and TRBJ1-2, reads SAVISQKPSRDICQRGTSLTIQCQVDSQVTMMFWYRQQPGQSLTLIATANQGSEATYESGFVIDKFPISRPNLTFSTLTVSNMSPEDSSIYLCSVQLTGRGYTFGSGTRLTVV.